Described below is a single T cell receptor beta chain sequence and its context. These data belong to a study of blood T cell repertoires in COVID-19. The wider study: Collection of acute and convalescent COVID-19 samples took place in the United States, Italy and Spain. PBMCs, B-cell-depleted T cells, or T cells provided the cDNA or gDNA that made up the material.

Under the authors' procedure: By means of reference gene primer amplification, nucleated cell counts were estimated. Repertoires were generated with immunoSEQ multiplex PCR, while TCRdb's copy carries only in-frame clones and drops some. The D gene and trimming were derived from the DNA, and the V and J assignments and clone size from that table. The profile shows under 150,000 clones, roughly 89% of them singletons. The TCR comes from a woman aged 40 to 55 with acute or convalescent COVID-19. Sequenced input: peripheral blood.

In DNA form, the CDR3 reads TGTGCCAGTAGCGACAGGGGGTATGGCTACACCTTC. Amino acid sequence: CASSDRGYGYTF. The chain uses TRBV19 and TRBJ1-2, with 9 bases identical to TRBD1. The CDR3 is 12 residues long. The V gene end was trimmed by 6 bases and the J gene end by 5 bases; junction bases not matched to a gene: 1. Germline CDR1 is LNHDA and CDR2 is SQIVND (reference sequence).